This T cell receptor beta chain came from a study of T cell changes during pregnancy in multiple sclerosis. The assay was immunoSEQ multiplex PCR, and TCRdb's table has in-frame clones only and misses some. Among more than 50,000 clones listed, 91% were seen once. From germline, CDR1 is SGHRS and CDR2 YFSETQ. Trimming shortened V by 4 bases and J by 3 bases, and 12 bases separated the two germline ends. The CDR3 is made up of 14 amino acids. The specimen was CD4+ T cells from peripheral blood mononuclear cells, collected after pregnancy. The V call is TRBV5-1, the J call TRBJ2-3, with TRBD2 as a possible D gene (6 bases). This clonotype was obtained from a female donor in good health, enrolled as a control in a pregnancy study. This CDR3 is CASSGTAGTDTQYF. The CDR3 nucleotides are TGCGCCAGCAGCGGAACAGCGGGTACAGATACGCAGTATTTT.